The clone carrying this T cell receptor beta chain has ten or more counts. The data stem from a study of identical twins. TCRdb reanalysed the 5' RACE reads using MiXCR and keeps one entry per CDR3 protein. The sample holds fewer than 650,000 distinct CDR3 sequences, around 7.5% seen once. The V end lost 5 bases, the J end lost 3 bases, and 8 bases lay between the germline ends. CDR3 length: 12 residues. The same data also went into a second study, on yellow fever vaccine responses in identical twins.

The source of this sequence is a woman aged 18-29 years in good health. Sequenced: PBMCs. The J gene is TRBJ2-7, the V gene TRBV12-3 or TRBV12-4, with D unclear. DNA of the CDR3: TGTGCCAGCAGTAGACCGAGCTACGAGCAGTACGTC. It specifies CASSRPSYEQYV.